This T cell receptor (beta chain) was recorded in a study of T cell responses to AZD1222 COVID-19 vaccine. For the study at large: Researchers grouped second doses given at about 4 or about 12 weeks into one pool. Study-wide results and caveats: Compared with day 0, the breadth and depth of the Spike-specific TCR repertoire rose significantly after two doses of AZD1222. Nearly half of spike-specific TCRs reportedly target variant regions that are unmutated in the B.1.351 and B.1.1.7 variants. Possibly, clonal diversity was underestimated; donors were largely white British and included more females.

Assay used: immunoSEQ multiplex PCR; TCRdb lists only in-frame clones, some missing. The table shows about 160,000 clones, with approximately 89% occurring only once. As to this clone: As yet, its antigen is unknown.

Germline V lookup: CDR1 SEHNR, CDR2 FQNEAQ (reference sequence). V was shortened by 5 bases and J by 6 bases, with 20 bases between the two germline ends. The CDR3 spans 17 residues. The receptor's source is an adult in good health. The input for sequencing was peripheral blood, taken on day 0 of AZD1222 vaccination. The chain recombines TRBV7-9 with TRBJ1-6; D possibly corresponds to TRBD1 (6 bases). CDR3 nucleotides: TGTGCCAGCAGCCCCATTACGGGGGGGCCCCTTAATTCACCCCTCCACTTT. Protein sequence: CASSPITGGPLNSPLHF.